This T cell receptor beta chain was retrieved from a study of cytomegalovirus exposure and HLA in healthy donors. Germline CDR1 is SEHNR and CDR2 is FQNEAQ (reference sequence). The ends lost 11 bases at V and 9 bases at J; junction bases unmatched: 13. This CDR3 spans 15 amino acids. PCR amplification relied on 60 Vbeta primers (plus 13 Jbeta primers). Here immunoSEQ multiplex PCR was the method, and the copy in TCRdb shows in-frame clones only, minus some. The sample gives some 77,000 clones, roughly three quarters of which show up once; 23% is in the top ten. While unrecorded immune exposures were likely, the donors were nominally healthy when sampled.

The specimen was PBMCs. The TCR was taken from a woman aged 45 to 65 in good health and CMV-seropositive. The chain couples TRBV7-9 to TRBJ2-1; 13 nucleotides match TRBD2. CDR3 sequence: CAGSGTSGAFSEQFF. For the CDR3, the DNA is TGTGCCGGTTCCGGGACTAGCGGGGCCTTCTCTGAGCAGTTCTTC.